This T cell receptor beta chain was identified during a study of CD8+ T cells in alopecia areata. For the study at large: Patients in the study were on tofacitinib for 6 to 18 months, then off it for 6 months.

Study-level results: It was less clear whether patients shared TCRs than it was in mice, possibly because of HLA. Higher clonality than in normal scalp was seen in lesional scalp, especially alopecia totalis/universalis. While patients received tofacitinib, many expanded lesional clones remained present in scalp and blood.

Remarks on this clone: Antigen unknown. The sample holds other DNA sequences that translate to the same CDR3.

The sequencing template was cDNA reverse transcribed from extracted RNA. Clones were sequenced by immunoSEQ multiplex PCR, and TCRdb holds only the in-frame ones, with some missing. The profile shows about 200,000 clones, around two fifths of them singletons. The CDR3 runs to 13 residues. Trimming removed 4 bases at V and 6 bases at J, with 13 bases between. CDR1 is SQVTM and CDR2 is ANQGSEA in the germline V gene. Treatment in this sample: oral pan-JAK inhibitor, 5-10 mg twice daily. The input for sequencing was CD4+ T cells sorted from blood, taken at approximately week 31, from a patient treated with tofacitinib. The receptor was derived from a human donor with alopecia areata. The rearrangement links TRBV29-1 to TRBJ1-5, with D tentatively TRBD1 (6 bases). In DNA, the CDR3 is TGCAGCGTTGCGGCAGGGGAGAGTCAGCCCCAGCATTTT. Translated: CSVAAGESQPQHF.